The TCR beta chain under discussion was sequenced for a study of blood T cell repertoires in COVID-19. Study-wide background: The analysed material was cDNA or gDNA that came from T cells, B-cell-depleted T cells, or PBMCs.

The data were produced by immunoSEQ multiplex PCR, yet TCRdb's version contains in-frame clones alone and is incomplete. The data show roughly 60,000 clones, approximately 82% seen once. Germline values: CDR1 SGHAT, CDR2 FQNNGV. The CDR3 is made up of 16 amino acids. After removal of 1 base from V and 0 bases from J, the junction contained 3 bases not matched to a gene. The TCR comes from a man between 60 and 75 years old with acute or convalescent COVID-19. Input material: peripheral blood. The rearrangement joins TRBV11-2 to TRBJ2-3; TRBD2 matches 8 bases. The DNA of the CDR3 is TGTGCCAGCAGCTTAGGCCGGGGGGGGAGCACAGATACGCAGTATTTT. Protein sequence: CASSLGRGGSTDTQYF.